Listed below are T cell receptor beta chains from one sample, sequenced in a study of cytomegalovirus exposure and HLA in healthy donors. Sequencing used immunoSEQ multiplex PCR; TCRdb keeps in-frame clones, though not all of them. The listing records 100,000 to 150,000 clones. The material sequenced was PBMCs. Source of these receptors: a young man in good health and CMV-seronegative. CDR3s include the opening cysteine and the closing phenylalanine or tryptophan. The order of the fields is J gene, D gene, CDR3 length, V gene, CDR3 DNA, CDR3 protein. D genes are given only for firm matches.

>TRBJ1-4|NA|14|TRBV19
TGTGCCAGTAGTCCCCGGGTCCCTAATGAAAAACTGTTTTTT
CASSPRVPNEKLFF
>TRBJ2-1|TRBD2|16|TRBV11-2
TGTGCCAGCAGCCGAATAGCGGGGGGGCGCTACAATGAGCAGTTCTTC
CASSRIAGGRYNEQFF
>TRBJ2-7|NA|13|TRBV14
TGTGCCAGCAGCCCAGGACAGTCCTACGAGCAGTACTTC
CASSPGQSYEQYF
>TRBJ1-2|NA|14|TRBV6-5
TGTGCCAGCAGTTACTCGCCAGCTAACTATGGCTACACCTTC
CASSYSPANYGYTF
>TRBJ1-5|TRBD1|16|TRBV10-2
TGCGCCAGCAGCACCCTAGGGACAGGGGGCGGTCAGCCCCAGCATTTT
CASSTLGTGGGQPQHF
>TRBJ1-5|NA|13|TRBV29-1
TGCAGCGTTGTGTACACCGAGGATCAGCCCCAGCATTTT
CSVVYTEDQPQHF
>TRBJ1-2|NA|14|TRBV5-1
TGCGCCAGCAGCTTGGAGGGGGGGGACTATGGCTACACCTTC
CASSLEGGDYGYTF
>TRBJ1-2|NA|13|TRBV29-1
TGCAGCGTTACTCAGGCATCGGTCTATGGCTACACCTTC
CSVTQASVYGYTF
>TRBJ2-1|NA|12|TRBV29-1
TGCAGCGCCGGAGCGACTGCGAATGAGCAGTTCTTC
CSAGATANEQFF
>TRBJ1-6|NA|16|TRBV19
TGTGCCAGTAGTGCGACAGTTCACTCCTATAATTCACCCCTCCACTTT
CASSATVHSYNSPLHF
>TRBJ1-1|NA|16|TRBV11-2
TGTGCCGGCAGCTTAGGGGTCATCCCGTGGAGCACTGAAGCTTTCTTT
CAGSLGVIPWSTEAFF
>TRBJ1-4|NA|15|TRBV9
TGTGCCAGCAGCGTAGAAGGCAGGGGAACTGAAAAACTGTTTTTT
CASSVEGRGTEKLFF
>TRBJ2-7|NA|11|TRBV2
TGTGCCAGCAGTGAACTAATACCTCAGTACTTC
CASSELIPQYF
>TRBJ1-1|NA|11|TRBV28
TGTGCCAGCAGTCGCGGCACTGAAGCTTTCTTT
CASSRGTEAFF
>TRBJ1-1|NA|14|TRBV6-1
TGTGCCAGCAGTGAAATGACAGGTGGCACTGAAGCTTTCTTT
CASSEMTGGTEAFF
>TRBJ1-2|NA|16|TRBV5-1
TGCGCCAGCAGCTTGGAGAATCGGCGACAGCACTATGGCTACACCTTC
CASSLENRRQHYGYTF
>TRBJ2-1|TRBD2|17|TRBV29-1
TGCAGCGTCCCCACGGCCCGACTAGCGGGAGGCTACAATGAGCAGTTCTTC
CSVPTARLAGGYNEQFF
>TRBJ2-2|NA|12|TRBV5-6
TGTGCCAGCACCCGCGGCCCCGGGGAGCTGTTTTTT
CASTRGPGELFF
>TRBJ1-5|TRBD1|16|TRBV19
TGTGCCAGTAGTATACAGGGGGCCCTAGAAAATCAGCCCCAGCATTTT
CASSIQGALENQPQHF
>TRBJ1-2|TRBD1|13|TRBV6-6
TGTGCCAGCAGGGACAGGGGAGTGGGTGGCTACACCTTC
CASRDRGVGGYTF
>TRBJ1-2|NA|13|TRBV19
TGTGCCAGTAGTATGGCGGCCAACTATGGCTACACCTTC
CASSMAANYGYTF
>TRBJ2-7|NA|14|TRBV5-1
TGCGCCAGCAGCTGGGGGACAAACGGGAACGAGCAGTACTTC
CASSWGTNGNEQYF
>TRBJ2-7|NA|13|TRBV19
TGTGCCAGTAGTAGGCCCCCCGGTGGAGGGTTGTACTTC
CASSRPPGGGLYF
>TRBJ2-7|NA|12|TRBV6-5
TGTGCCAGCAGTTCAAGCTCCTACGAGCAGTACTTC
CASSSSSYEQYF
>TRBJ2-3|TRBD2|15|TRBV5-4
TGTGCCAGCAGTCCCCCGGGACTAGGCACAGATACGCAGTATTTT
CASSPPGLGTDTQYF
>TRBJ1-4|TRBD1|11|TRBV30
TGTGCCTGGCGGAGGGACAGACAACTGTTTTTT
CAWRRDRQLFF
>TRBJ2-7|NA|12|TRBV5-6
TGTGCCAGCAGCCCGGGAGAAAGGGAGCAGTACTTC
CASSPGEREQYF
>TRBJ2-1|NA|13|TRBV9
TGTGCCAGCAGCGTAGCTAGTGGAGCTGAGCAGTTCTTC
CASSVASGAEQFF
>TRBJ1-1|TRBD1|16|TRBV5-1
TGCGCCAGCAGCCAAGAGGGGGCAGGACGTGGCACTGAAGCTTTCTTT
CASSQEGAGRGTEAFF
>TRBJ1-6|TRBD1|16|TRBV6-1
TGTGCCAGCAGTGAATTCCCGGGACAGGGGTATTCACCCCTCCACTTT
CASSEFPGQGYSPLHF
>TRBJ1-3|NA|15|TRBV25-1
TGTGCCAGCAGTTTAGCCGGCCTCTCTGGAAACACCATATATTTT
CASSLAGLSGNTIYF
>TRBJ1-2|NA|11|TRBV7-9
TGTGCCAGCAGCTTAATTGAGGGCTACACCTTC
CASSLIEGYTF
>TRBJ2-1|TRBD2|17|TRBV5-4
TGTGCCAGCAGTAAGACTAGCGGGGGGAACTCCTACAATGAGCAGTTCTTC
CASSKTSGGNSYNEQFF
>TRBJ1-4|TRBD1|17|TRBV28
TGTGCCAGCAGTGTCCGGGACAGCGCGGTTCGGAATGAAAAACTGTTTTTT
CASSVRDSAVRNEKLFF
>TRBJ2-5|NA|16|TRBV28
TGTGCCAGCAGTTTAAGGGGGACGGCGGGAGTCGGGACCCAGTACTTC
CASSLRGTAGVGTQYF
>TRBJ1-4|NA|16|TRBV4-1
TGCGCCAGCAGCCAAGGGGCGGGGGGATACGGTGAAAAACTGTTTTTT
CASSQGAGGYGEKLFF
>TRBJ2-2|NA|14|TRBV19
TGTGCCAGTAAAACACGGGTCAACACCGGGGAGCTGTTTTTT
CASKTRVNTGELFF
>TRBJ1-4|NA|14|TRBV10-3
TGTGCCATCAGTGAGGACAGAAGGAATGAAAAACTGTTTTTT
CAISEDRRNEKLFF
>TRBJ1-2|NA|14|TRBV27
TGTGCCAGCAGTACCATCAGGGCTAACTATGGCTACACCTTC
CASSTIRANYGYTF
>TRBJ1-6|NA|15|TRBV5-6
TGTGCCAGCAGTTTAGATTGGGGGGATAATTCACCCCTCCACTTT
CASSLDWGDNSPLHF
>TRBJ1-5|TRBD1|14|TRBV7-2
TGTGCCAGCAGCCCACACAGGGGTGGGCAGCCCCAGCATTTT
CASSPHRGGQPQHF
>TRBJ1-2|NA|16|TRBV7-9
TGTGCCAGCAGCTTAGGGGAGGGGGGGCGCACCTATGGCTACACCTTC
CASSLGEGGRTYGYTF
>TRBJ2-7|NA|9|TRBV30
TGTGCCTGGGGGGCAGGGGAATACTTC
CAWGAGEYF
>TRBJ2-2|TRBD2|14|TRBV19
TGTGCCAGTAGTGCGGGGGTGGACACCGGGGAGCTGTTTTTT
CASSAGVDTGELFF
>TRBJ2-3|TRBD2|14|TRBV10-3
TGTGCCATCAGCACAGCGGGGGGGGCTGGAACGCAGTATTTT
CAISTAGGAGTQYF
>TRBJ1-6|NA|14|TRBV9
TGTGCCAGCAGCGTAGCACAGACGGTCTCACCCCTCCACTTT
CASSVAQTVSPLHF
>TRBJ1-6|NA|14|TRBV9
TGTGCCAGCAGCTTCCAGGGCCTTGATTCACCCCTCCACTTT
CASSFQGLDSPLHF
>TRBJ2-5|TRBD2|13|TRBV27
TGTGCTAGTTTCGGGAGGTTGGAAGAGACCCAGTACTTC
CASFGRLEETQYF
>TRBJ1-2|NA|15|TRBV21-1
TGTGCCAGCAGCAAATCAGACAGGGTATCCTATGGCTACACCTTC
CASSKSDRVSYGYTF
>TRBJ2-7|TRBD2|17|TRBV5-4
TGTGCCAGCAGCCCTGCTAGCGGGGGGTTCCAGGCCTACGAGCAGTACTTC
CASSPASGGFQAYEQYF
>TRBJ2-7|TRBD2|12|TRBV5-4
TGTGCCATCGCTAGCGGGACCGACGAGCAGTACTTC
CAIASGTDEQYF
>TRBJ2-7|TRBD1|12|TRBV11-1
TGTGCCAGCAGCTTAAGGGGGCGGGAGCAGTACTTC
CASSLRGREQYF
>TRBJ2-2|NA|13|TRBV25-1
TGTGCCAGCCTGGGAGTAGTCACCGGGGAGCTGTTTTTT
CASLGVVTGELFF
>TRBJ1-6|NA|15|TRBV25-1
TGTGCCAGCAGTCCACGGTCCTTTGAGGCTTCACCCCTCCACTTT
CASSPRSFEASPLHF
>TRBJ1-5|TRBD1|15|TRBV6-6
TGTGCCAGCACCATACCGGGACAGAAGAATCAGCCCCAGCATTTT
CASTIPGQKNQPQHF
>TRBJ2-3|NA|14|TRBV27
NA
CASSFVASGSFWYF
>TRBJ1-2|NA|14|TRBV28
TGTGCCAGCAGGGAGGGCAGCTTTAACTATGGCTACACCTTC
CASREGSFNYGYTF